Included here is one T cell receptor (beta chain) sequence, with context. How the authors handled the data: From reference gene primer amplification, estimates of nucleated cell counts were derived. Libraries were prepared by immunoSEQ multiplex PCR; TCRdb keeps only in-frame clonotypes and omits some of them. The V and J calls and clone size are taken from that table; D and trimming were inferred from the DNA. Here the sample spans about 120,000 clones, roughly 87% being singletons. This sample is part of a study of blood T cell repertoires in COVID-19. The CDR3 has 17 amino acids. Germline V gene sequence: CDR1 MNHEY, CDR2 SMNVEV (reference sequence). The V end lost 6 bases, the J end lost 4 bases, and 23 bases lay between the germline ends.

The clonotype originates from a human donor in a cohort sampled during active COVID-19. The specimen sequenced was peripheral blood. The chain couples TRBV27 to TRBJ2-3; D might be TRBD1 (5 bases). CDR3 coding DNA: TGTGCCAGCAGGCCGAGTCTGGGGCCCCAAGGACCAGATACGCAGTATTTT. Protein sequence: CASRPSLGPQGPDTQYF.